The next 2 T cell receptor beta chains were all read from a single sample in a study of T cell changes during pregnancy in multiple sclerosis. Here immunoSEQ multiplex PCR was the method, and the copy in TCRdb shows in-frame clones only, minus some. Of 110,000 or so clones in the sample, approximately 93% were seen once. The sequenced sample was peripheral blood, obtained before pregnancy. Receptors originate from a female donor with multiple sclerosis, enrolled in a pregnancy study.

This clone has only a few counts. The rearrangement uses TRBV19 and TRBJ1-1; D is ambiguous. Germline values: CDR1 LNHDA, CDR2 SQIVND (reference sequence). Trimming removed 4 bases at V and 1 base at J, with 7 bases between. This CDR3 region has 13 residues. The CDR3: CASSTLQNTEAFF. The CDR3 region has the DNA TGTGCCAGTAGTACCTTACAGAACACTGAAGCTTTCTTT.

This chain links TRBV19 with TRBJ2-1, with TRBD2 matching 11 bases. The CDR3 contains 17 residues. Trimming at V came to 6 bases and at J to 5 bases, leaving 12 bases not matched to a gene. Germline V gene lookup returns CDR1 LNHDA and CDR2 SQIVND (reference sequence). The CDR3 protein is CASSNYLLAGGHNEQFF. CDR3 DNA: TGTGCCAGTAGCAACTACCTCCTAGCGGGAGGTCACAATGAGCAGTTCTTC.